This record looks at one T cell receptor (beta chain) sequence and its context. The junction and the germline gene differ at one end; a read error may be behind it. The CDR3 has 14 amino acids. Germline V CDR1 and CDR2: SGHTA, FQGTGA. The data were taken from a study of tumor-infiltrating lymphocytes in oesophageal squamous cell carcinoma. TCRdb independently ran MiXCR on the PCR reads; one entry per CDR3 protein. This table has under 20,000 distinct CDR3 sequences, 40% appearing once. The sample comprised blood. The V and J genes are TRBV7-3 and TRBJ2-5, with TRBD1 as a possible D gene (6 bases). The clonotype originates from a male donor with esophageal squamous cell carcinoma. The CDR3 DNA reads TGTGCCAGCAGCTCCGGGACAAGTAATTCACCCCTCCACTTC. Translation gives CASSSGTSNSPLHF. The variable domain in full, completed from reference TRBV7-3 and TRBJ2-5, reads GAGVSQTPSNKVTEKGKYVELRCDPISGHTALYWYRQSLGQGPEFLIYFQGTGAADDSGLPNDRFFAVRPEGSVSTLKIQRTERGDSAVYLCASSSGTSNSPLHFGPGTRLLVL.